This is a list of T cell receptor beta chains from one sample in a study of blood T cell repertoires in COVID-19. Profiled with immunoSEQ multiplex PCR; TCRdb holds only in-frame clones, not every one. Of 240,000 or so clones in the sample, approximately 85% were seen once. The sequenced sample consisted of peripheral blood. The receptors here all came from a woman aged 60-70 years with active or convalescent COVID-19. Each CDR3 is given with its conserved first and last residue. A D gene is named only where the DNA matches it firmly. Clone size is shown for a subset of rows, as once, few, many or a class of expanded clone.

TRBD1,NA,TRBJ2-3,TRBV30,CAWSAGTGTDTQYF,TGTGCCTGGAGTGCGGGGACAGGCACAGATACGCAGTATTTT
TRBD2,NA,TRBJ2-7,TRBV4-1,CASSQERGAYEQYF,TGCGCCAGCAGCCAAGAGCGGGGGGCTTACGAGCAGTACTTC
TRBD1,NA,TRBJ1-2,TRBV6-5,CASSYQAGGAGGYTF,TGTGCCAGCAGTTACCAGGCAGGGGGCGCTGGAGGCTACACCTTC
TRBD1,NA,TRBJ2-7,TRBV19,CASSMIQGAPYEQYF,TGTGCCAGTAGTATGATACAGGGGGCCCCCTACGAGCAGTACTTC
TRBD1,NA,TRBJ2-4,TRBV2,CASSDFDRGAKNIQYF,TGTGCCAGCAGTGATTTCGACAGGGGAGCCAAAAACATTCAGTACTTC
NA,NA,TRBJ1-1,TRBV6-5,CASRPGRGGTEAFF,TGTGCCAGCAGACCGGGACGGGGGGGGACTGAAGCTTTCTTT
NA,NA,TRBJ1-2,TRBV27,CASSPASVWGYTF,TGTGCCAGCAGCCCCGCATCGGTTTGGGGCTACACCTTC
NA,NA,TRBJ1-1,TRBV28,CASKNTGRTEAFF,TGTGCCAGCAAGAATACAGGGCGCACTGAAGCTTTCTTT
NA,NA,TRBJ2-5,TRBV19,CASSSGSQETQYF,TGTGCCAGTAGTAGTGGCAGCCAAGAGACCCAGTACTTC
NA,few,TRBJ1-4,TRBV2,CASSAQGIEKLFF,TGTGCCAGCAGTGCCCAGGGCATTGAAAAACTGTTTTTT
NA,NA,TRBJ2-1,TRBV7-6,CASSLQGGLANEQFF,TGTGCCAGCAGCTTACAGGGAGGTTTGGCCAATGAGCAGTTCTTC
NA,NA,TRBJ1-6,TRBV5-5,CASSLNGGGNSPLHF,TGTGCCAGCAGCTTGAATGGGGGGGGAAATTCACCCCTCCACTTT
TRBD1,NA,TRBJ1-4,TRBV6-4,CASSDSAGGPTNEKLFF,TGTGCCAGCAGTGACTCAGCAGGGGGCCCAACTAATGAAAAACTGTTTTTT
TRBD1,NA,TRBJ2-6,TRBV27,CASSWGQGVAGANVLTF,TGTGCCAGCAGCTGGGGACAGGGGGTGGCTGGGGCCAACGTCCTGACTTTC
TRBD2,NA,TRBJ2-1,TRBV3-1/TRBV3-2,CASSPGLAGYNEQFF,TGTGCCAGCAGCCCGGGACTAGCGGGGTACAATGAGCAGTTCTTC
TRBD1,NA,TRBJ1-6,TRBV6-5,CASTPDREKNSPLHF,TGTGCCAGCACGCCCGACAGGGAAAAAAATTCACCCCTCCACTTT
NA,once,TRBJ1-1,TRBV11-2,CASSLGGRQFMNTEAFF,TGTGCCAGCAGCTTAGGGGGCCGACAGTTCATGAACACTGAAGCTTTCTTT
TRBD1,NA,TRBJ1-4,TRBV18,CASSGPGTEAPEKLFF,TGTGCCAGCTCAGGTCCCGGGACAGAAGCGCCGGAAAAACTGTTTTTT
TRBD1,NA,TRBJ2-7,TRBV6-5,CASSLTGIYEQYF,TGTGCCAGCAGTCTGACAGGGATCTACGAGCAGTACTTC
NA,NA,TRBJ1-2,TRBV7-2,CASSRRQNYGYTF,TGTGCCAGCAGCCGTAGACAGAACTATGGCTACACCTTC
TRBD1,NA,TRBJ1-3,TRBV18,CASSPGGGGGNTIYF,TGTGCCAGCTCACCCGGAGGGGGCGGTGGAAACACCATATATTTT
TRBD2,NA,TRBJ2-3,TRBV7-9,CASSLELAVTDTQYF,TGTGCCAGCAGCTTAGAGCTAGCGGTCACAGATACGCAGTATTTT
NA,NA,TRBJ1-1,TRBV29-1,CSVEGSRGEAFF,TGCAGCGTTGAGGGCAGTCGGGGGGAAGCTTTCTTT
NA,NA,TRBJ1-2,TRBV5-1,CASSPRGLGGYTF,TGCGCCAGCAGCCCCCGAGGGCTAGGGGGCTACACCTTC
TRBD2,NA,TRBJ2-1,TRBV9,CASSPRTSGGSSYNEQFF,TGTGCCAGCAGCCCCCGGACTAGCGGGGGGTCCTCCTACAATGAGCAGTTCTTC
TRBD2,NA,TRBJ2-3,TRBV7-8,CASSPGQVAGAPGRDTQYF,TGTGCCAGCAGCCCTGGTCAGGTAGCGGGGGCCCCAGGGAGAGATACGCAGTATTTT
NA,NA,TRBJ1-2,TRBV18,CASSPVREDGYTF,TGTGCCAGCTCACCAGTCAGGGAGGATGGCTACACCTTC
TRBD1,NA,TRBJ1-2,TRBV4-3,CASSQRPGQGAGYTF,TGCGCCAGCAGCCAACGGCCGGGACAGGGGGCAGGCTACACCTTC
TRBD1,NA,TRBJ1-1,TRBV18,CASSPGGRGKNTEAFF,TGTGCCAGCTCACCAGGGGGCAGGGGGAAGAACACTGAAGCTTTCTTT
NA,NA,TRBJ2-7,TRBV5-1,CASSLGAGVGSSYEQYF,TGCGCCAGCAGCTTGGGGGCAGGGGTTGGGTCATCCTACGAGCAGTACTTC
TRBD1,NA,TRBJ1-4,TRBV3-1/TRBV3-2,CASSHIDRGRSNEKLFF,TGTGCCAGCAGCCACATAGACAGGGGGCGTTCTAATGAAAAACTGTTTTTT
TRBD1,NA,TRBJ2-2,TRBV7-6,CASSFHQGAGELFF,TGTGCCAGCAGCTTTCACCAGGGGGCCGGGGAGCTGTTTTTT
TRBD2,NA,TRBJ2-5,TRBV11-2,CASSLDGFRGVIETQYF,TGTGCCAGCAGCTTAGATGGGTTCCGGGGGGTAATAGAGACCCAGTACTTC
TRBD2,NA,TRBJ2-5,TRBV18,CASSPGAGASQETQYF,TGTGCCAGCTCACCAGGAGCGGGGGCGAGCCAAGAGACCCAGTACTTC
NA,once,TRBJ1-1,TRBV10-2,CASSENPDTEAFF,TGCGCCAGCAGTGAGAACCCAGACACTGAAGCTTTCTTT
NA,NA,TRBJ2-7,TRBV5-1,CASSLVPGPYEQYF,TGCGCCAGCAGCTTGGTCCCAGGCCCCTACGAGCAGTACTTC
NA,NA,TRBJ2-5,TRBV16,CASSQSAGQKTQYF,TGTGCCAGCAGCCAATCCGCTGGACAGAAGACCCAGTACTTC
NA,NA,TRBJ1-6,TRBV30,CAWKWSRRNYNSPLHF,TGTGCCTGGAAGTGGTCGAGGCGGAACTATAATTCACCCCTCCACTTT
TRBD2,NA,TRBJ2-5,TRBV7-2,CASSFTLGLAGGETQYF,TGTGCCAGCAGCTTTACATTGGGACTAGCGGGCGGAGAGACCCAGTACTTC
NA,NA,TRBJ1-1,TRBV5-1,CASSLVGAGVNTEAFF,TGCGCCAGCAGCTTGGTGGGTGCGGGAGTCAACACTGAAGCTTTCTTT
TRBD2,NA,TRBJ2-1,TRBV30,CAWRLTGTSGGRQFF,TGTGCCTGGAGGCTCACCGGGACTAGCGGGGGGCGGCAGTTCTTC
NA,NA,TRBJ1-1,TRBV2,CASVRGQQGNAEAFF,TGTGCCAGCGTTCGGGGTCAACAGGGTAACGCTGAAGCTTTCTTT
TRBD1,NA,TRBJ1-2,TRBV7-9,CASSGGQGRFYGYTF,TGTGCCAGCAGCGGAGGACAGGGCCGCTTCTATGGCTACACCTTC
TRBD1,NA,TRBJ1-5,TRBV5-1,CASSPGTGAQPQHF,TGCGCCAGCAGCCCGGGGACAGGGGCTCAGCCCCAGCATTTT
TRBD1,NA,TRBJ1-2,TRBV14,CASSQVLQGAANYGYTF,TGTGCCAGCAGCCAAGTGCTACAGGGGGCAGCAAACTATGGCTACACCTTC
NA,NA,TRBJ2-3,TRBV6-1,CASSDHPGDTQYF,TGTGCCAGCAGTGACCACCCGGGAGATACGCAGTATTTT
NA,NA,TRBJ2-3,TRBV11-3,CASSPTRSRTDTQYF,TGTGCCAGCAGCCCGACGAGGTCCCGCACAGATACGCAGTATTTT
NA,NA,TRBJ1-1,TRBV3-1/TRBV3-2,CASSQEGGTEAFF,TGTGCCAGCAGCCAAGAGGGGGGAACTGAAGCTTTCTTT
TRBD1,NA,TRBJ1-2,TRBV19,CASSHDREVYGYTF,TGTGCCAGTAGTCACGACAGGGAGGTCTATGGCTACACCTTC